The source of this T cell receptor (beta chain) is a study of shared clonotypes between healthy human individuals. Across the study: Plates per donor: three CD4 naive, three CD4 memory, two CD8 naive, one CD8 memory. General study points: Naive CD4 clonotypes were shared across several donors at around 5%.

This CDR3 comprises 14 residues. The germline gives CDR1 SGHTA, CDR2 FQGNSA. Between the trimmed V and J ends, which lost 7 bases and 5 bases, there was a span of 17 bases. It was CD45RO-negative cells, positively selected for CCR7, that made up naive CD8 cells, with terminally differentiated effector memory CD45RA+ cells excluded. Study donors comprised healthy, HIV-negative adults devoid of recent acute infection or vaccination. Note on this clone: Its specificity is not known.

An even split of each subset's genomic DNA across several immunoSEQ plates was performed. Repertoires were generated with immunoSEQ multiplex PCR, while TCRdb's copy carries only in-frame clones and drops some. The sample has approximately 1.9 million clones, about 93% seen once. The gene calls are TRBV7-2 and TRBJ1-1; D is uncertain. The sample taken for sequencing was naive CD8+ T cells from PBMCs. The TCR sequence derives from a man younger than 30 in good health. Some clones in this sample may be carry-over from other donors' samples. For the CDR3, the DNA is TGTGCCAGCACCCACCCCGGAGGCCCGACTGAAGCTTTCTTT. Encoded protein: CASTHPGGPTEAFF.